The 22 T cell receptor beta chains below all came from one sample that was sequenced in a study of cytomegalovirus exposure and HLA in healthy donors. PCR primers comprised 60 Vbeta and 13 Jbeta primers. Libraries were prepared by immunoSEQ multiplex PCR; TCRdb keeps only in-frame clonotypes and omits some of them. Among around 130,000 clones listed, around three quarters were seen once. The sample consisted of PBMCs. Receptor source: a woman aged 60-75 years in good health and CMV-seropositive.

The rearrangement links TRBV4-2 to TRBJ1-3; 8 bases line up with TRBD1. Germline CDR1 LGHNA, CDR2 YNFKEQ. Trimming cost V 0 bases and J 8 bases; bases outside gene matches: 9. This CDR3 is 16 amino acids long. The CDR3 nucleotides read TGTGCCAGCAGCCAAGACGGGACAGGCGCAGGGGACACCATATATTTT. The encoded protein is CASSQDGTGAGDTIYF.

The rearrangement uses TRBV18 and TRBJ2-3; D unresolved. The CDR3 consists of 12 residues. Per the germline V gene, CDR1 is KGHSH and CDR2 is LQKENI. Trimming left V 3 bases short and J 6 bases short, with 7 bases between. The CDR3 loop reads CASSPLEDTQYF. CDR3 nucleotides: TGTGCCAGCTCACCCCTCGAGGATACGCAGTATTTT.

Written as DNA, the CDR3 is TGCGCCAGCAGCTTGGGCAGGGGGCAGGGTGGCTACACCTTC. Protein: CASSLGRGQGGYTF. V and J are TRBV5-1 and TRBJ1-2; 8 bases line up with TRBD1. V lost 0 bases to trimming and J lost 7 bases; unmatched junction nucleotides: 5. The CDR3 totals 14 residues. Looked up from germline, CDR1 is SGHRS and CDR2 is YFSETQ.

A few counts support this clone. V usage is TRBV11-2 and J usage is TRBJ2-5, with 7 bases that match TRBD1. V shed 4 bases, J shed 5 bases, and the junction held 7 bases outside the gene matches. The CDR3 consists of 14 residues. Germline V lookup: CDR1 SGHAT, CDR2 FQNNGV. CDR3 nucleotides: TGTGCCAGCAGCTGGGGACAGAGAGTGGAGACCCAGTACTTC. Its protein is CASSWGQRVETQYF.

The chain combines TRBV6-6 with TRBJ2-3, with 9 nucleotides matching TRBD1. The CDR3 has 16 residues. Germline values: CDR1 MNHNY, CDR2 SVGAGI (reference sequence). V lost 7 bases, J lost 3 bases, and 11 bases stayed unmatched. CDR3 region: CASTNSPGQGTDTQYF. CDR3 DNA: TGTGCCAGCACCAACTCACCCGGACAGGGGACAGATACGCAGTATTTT.

The chain couples TRBV7-9 to TRBJ1-1; D gene unclear. The CDR3 contains 16 residues. Germline V gives CDR1 SEHNR, CDR2 FQNEAQ (reference sequence). Trimming shortened V by 4 bases and J by 1 base, and 16 bases separated the two germline ends. CDR3 in amino acids: CASSSHLESGNTEAFF. The CDR3 region has the DNA TGTGCCAGCAGCTCTCATCTGGAGAGCGGGAACACTGAAGCTTTCTTT.

This clone was detected only a few times. This chain connects TRBV2 to TRBJ1-5, with 10 bases identical to TRBD1. The V segment lost 1 base and the J segment 5 bases; nucleotides outside the gene matches: 2. The CDR3 is 15 residues long. CDR1 is SNHLY and CDR2 is FYNNEI in the germline V gene. The CDR3 sequence is CASSEGTGGYQPQHF. CDR3 in DNA: TGTGCCAGCAGTGAAGGGACAGGGGGATATCAGCCCCAGCATTTT.

The J gene is TRBJ1-3, the V gene TRBV5-1, with D perhaps matching TRBD1 (5 bases). The V end lost 4 bases, the J end lost 4 bases, and 15 bases lay between the germline ends. Looked up from germline, CDR1 is SGHRS and CDR2 is YFSETQ. The CDR3 extends over 15 amino acids. The CDR3 spells CASSPGRGGGNTIYF. CDR3 coding DNA: TGCGCCAGCAGCCCGGGGAGGGGAGGAGGAAACACCATATATTTT.

About this clone itself: The limits of the CDR3 on the DNA are not certain, so only TCRdb's listed CDR3 is given. The chain carries TRBV9 and TRBJ1-1; TRBD1, the D gene given by the table, was not confirmed from the DNA. The CDR3 has 15 amino acids, counting both end residues. Germline V gene sequence: CDR1 SGDLS, CDR2 YYNGEE. The CDR3 is CASSVGSGTNTEASF.

V is TRBV2 and J is TRBJ2-1; D gene ambiguous. The V and J ends lost 7 bases and 3 bases respectively, with 7 bases between them. The CDR3 has 12 residues. Germline V lookup: CDR1 SNHLY, CDR2 FYNNEI. CDR3 in DNA: TGTGCCAGCAAACTAATCTACAATGAGCAGTTCTTC. It codes for CASKLIYNEQFF.

The sample holds a few counts of this clone. This rearrangement joins TRBV5-1 to TRBJ2-1; TRBD2 matches at 7 bases. The V and J ends lost 3 bases and 9 bases, in that order; junction bases with no gene match: 3. The CDR3 is 12 amino acids. Germline CDR1 and CDR2: SGHRS and YFSETQ. The CDR3 DNA reads TGCGCCAGCAGCTCTTGGGGGGGTGAGCAGTTCTTC. It specifies CASSSWGGEQFF.

V usage is TRBV14 and J usage is TRBJ1-3; D unclear. Germline V gene sequence: CDR1 SGHDN, CDR2 FVKESK. CDR3 length: 16 amino acids. Trimming stripped 0 bases from V and 3 bases from J, with 12 bases between. CDR3 residues: CASSQDHAVFGNTIYF. The CDR3 DNA follows: TGTGCCAGCAGCCAAGATCACGCGGTCTTTGGAAACACCATATATTTT.

The chain combines TRBV4-1 with TRBJ1-5; D might be TRBD1 (6 bases). V lost 1 base to trimming and J lost 11 bases, with 21 bases between them. The CDR3 contains 16 residues. In germline, CDR1 is MGHRA, CDR2 YSYEKL. The CDR3 spells CASSQVQGLRSSAQHF. The CDR3 DNA follows: TGCGCCAGCAGCCAAGTTCAGGGGCTGAGGTCGTCGGCCCAGCATTTT.

The chain joins TRBV5-1 to TRBJ1-1; D ambiguous. The CDR3 covers 13 residues. Trimming cost V 4 bases and J 10 bases, with 17 bases left between them. Germline V gene lookup returns CDR1 SGHRS and CDR2 YFSETQ. CDR3 amino acids: CASSPSSGVGAFF. The CDR3 DNA reads TGCGCCAGCAGCCCCTCGAGCGGGGTCGGAGCTTTCTTT.

This clone was found a few times. The chain carries TRBV7-7 and TRBJ2-1; D ambiguous. Germline V gives CDR1 SSHAT, CDR2 FNYEAQ (reference sequence). This CDR3 has 15 amino acids. V was trimmed by 4 bases and J by 0 bases, leaving 10 bases between them. The CDR3 loop reads CASSSDLSSYNEQFF. The CDR3 DNA reads as TGTGCCAGCAGCTCAGACTTGAGCTCCTACAATGAGCAGTTCTTC.

The rearrangement joins TRBV25-1 to TRBJ1-2, with D hard to call. Germline V lookup: CDR1 MGHDK, CDR2 SYGVNS. The CDR3 contains 13 residues. With 5 bases removed from V and 0 bases from J, the gap between germline ends came to 7 bases. As DNA, the CDR3 is TGTGCCAGCAGTCCGGGTACTAACTATGGCTACACCTTC. As protein: CASSPGTNYGYTF.

The rearrangement joins TRBV6-1 to TRBJ1-6, with TRBD1 as a possible D gene (5 bases). The length of the CDR3 is 15 residues. CDR1 is MNHNS and CDR2 is SASEGT in the germline V gene. V was pared by 7 bases and J by 11 bases, with 21 bases between. The CDR3, as DNA: TGTGCCAGCACCGGTAAGGGGCAGGGCAGACCACCCCTCCACTTT. This translates into CASTGKGQGRPPLHF.

This clone has just a few counts. The rearrangement uses TRBV9 and TRBJ2-5; 8 bases line up with TRBD2. Per the germline V gene, CDR1 is SGDLS and CDR2 is YYNGEE. V shed 5 bases and J 0 bases; nucleotides not matched to a gene: 6. The CDR3 contains 15 residues. The CDR3, as DNA: TGTGCCAGCAGTCTAGCGGGTTACTACCAAGAGACCCAGTACTTC. Translated: CASSLAGYYQETQYF.

This rearrangement joins TRBV7-3 to TRBJ2-5; D possibly corresponds to TRBD1 (6 bases). Looked up from germline, CDR1 is SGHTA and CDR2 is FQGTGA. The length of the CDR3 is 14 residues. V lost 5 bases and J 5 bases, leaving 15 bases between the germline ends. This CDR3 reads CASSPRNRVETQYF. The DNA of the CDR3 is TGTGCCAGCAGCCCGAGGAACAGGGTGGAGACCCAGTACTTC.

This clone was observed a handful of times. The chain recombines TRBV10-3 with TRBJ1-4; 8 positions match TRBD1. Germline V gives CDR1 ENHRY, CDR2 SYGVKD. The V segment lost 6 bases and the J segment 5 bases; nucleotides outside the gene matches: 2. The CDR3 runs 13 residues. In DNA, the CDR3 is TGTGCCATCAGACGGGACAGGAATGAAAAACTGTTTTTT. Translated: CAIRRDRNEKLFF.

The gene calls are TRBV10-3 and TRBJ2-3; TRBD2 agrees at 8 bases. The CDR3 has 13 amino acids. V trimming: 8 bases; J trimming: 6 bases; junction bases outside the gene matches: 7. The germline CDR1 and CDR2 sequences are ENHRY and SYGVKD. The CDR3 is CAISAGGPDTQYF. In nucleotides, the CDR3 is TGTGCCATCTCCGCGGGGGGCCCCGATACGCAGTATTTT.

The J gene is TRBJ1-1, the V gene TRBV27, with TRBD1 matching over 10 bases. Trimming at V came to 7 bases and at J to 5 bases, leaving 10 bases not matched to a gene. This CDR3 comprises 15 residues. Germline CDR1 is MNHEY and CDR2 is SMNVEV (reference sequence). The CDR3 nucleotides are TGTGCCAGCACCGGGGCCGGGACAGGGGAGACTGAAGCTTTCTTT. Translating it yields CASTGAGTGETEAFF.